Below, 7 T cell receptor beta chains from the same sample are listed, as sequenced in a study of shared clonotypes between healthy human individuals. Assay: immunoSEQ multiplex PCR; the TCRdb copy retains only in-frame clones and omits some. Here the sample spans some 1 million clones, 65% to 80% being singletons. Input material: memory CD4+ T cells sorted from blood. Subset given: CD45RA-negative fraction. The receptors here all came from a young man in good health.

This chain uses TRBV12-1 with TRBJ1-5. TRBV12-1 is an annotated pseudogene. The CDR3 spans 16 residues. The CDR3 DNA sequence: TGTGCCAGCAGCCTTGAGTTACCCCTCTGTCTTCAGCCCCAGCATTTT. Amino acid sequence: CASSLELPLCLQPQHF.

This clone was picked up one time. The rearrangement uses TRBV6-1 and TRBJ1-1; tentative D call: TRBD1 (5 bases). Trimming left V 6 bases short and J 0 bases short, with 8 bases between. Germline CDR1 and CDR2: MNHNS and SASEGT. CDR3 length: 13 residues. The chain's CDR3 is CASRRQMNTEAFF. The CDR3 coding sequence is TGTGCCAGCAGGCGACAGATGAACACTGAAGCTTTCTTT.

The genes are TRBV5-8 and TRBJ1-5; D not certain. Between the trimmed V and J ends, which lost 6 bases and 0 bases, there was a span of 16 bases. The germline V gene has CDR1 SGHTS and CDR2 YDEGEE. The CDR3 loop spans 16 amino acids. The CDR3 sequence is CASTFKRTGSNQPQHF. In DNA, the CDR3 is TGTGCCAGCACCTTCAAGAGGACGGGTAGCAATCAGCCCCAGCATTTT.

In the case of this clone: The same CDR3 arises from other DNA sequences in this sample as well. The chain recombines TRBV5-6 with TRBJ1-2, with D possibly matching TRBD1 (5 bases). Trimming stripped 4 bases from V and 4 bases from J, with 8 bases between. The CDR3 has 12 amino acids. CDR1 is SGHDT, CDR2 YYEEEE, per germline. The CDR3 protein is CASSLDTYGYTF. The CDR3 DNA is TGTGCCAGCAGCCTGGACACCTATGGCTACACCTTC.

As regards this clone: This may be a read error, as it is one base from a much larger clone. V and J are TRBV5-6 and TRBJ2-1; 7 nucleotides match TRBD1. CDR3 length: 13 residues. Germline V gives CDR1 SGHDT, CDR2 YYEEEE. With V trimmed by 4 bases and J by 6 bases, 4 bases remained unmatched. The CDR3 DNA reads TGTGCCAGCAGCCGGGACAGCTTCAATGAGCAGTTCTTC. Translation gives CASSRDSFNEQFF.

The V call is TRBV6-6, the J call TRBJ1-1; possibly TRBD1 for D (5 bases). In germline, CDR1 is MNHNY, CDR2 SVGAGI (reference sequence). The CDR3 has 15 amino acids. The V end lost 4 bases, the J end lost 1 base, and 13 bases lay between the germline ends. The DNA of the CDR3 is TGTGCCAGCAGTTTCCCTCCTGACAGGAACACTGAAGCTTTCTTT. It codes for CASSFPPDRNTEAFF.

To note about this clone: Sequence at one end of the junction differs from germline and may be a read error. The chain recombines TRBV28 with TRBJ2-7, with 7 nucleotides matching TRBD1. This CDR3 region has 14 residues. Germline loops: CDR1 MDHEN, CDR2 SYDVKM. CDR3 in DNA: TGTGCCAGCAGTTACAAGCCGGGACAGTCTTCCGGGCCTTTC. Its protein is CASSYKPGQSSGPF. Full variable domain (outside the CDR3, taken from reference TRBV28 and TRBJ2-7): DVKVTQSSRYLVKRTGEKVFLECVQDMDHENMFWYRQDPGLGLRLIYFSYDVKMKEKGDIPEGYSVSREKKERFSLILESASTNQTSMYLCASSYKPGQSSGPFGPGTRLTVT.